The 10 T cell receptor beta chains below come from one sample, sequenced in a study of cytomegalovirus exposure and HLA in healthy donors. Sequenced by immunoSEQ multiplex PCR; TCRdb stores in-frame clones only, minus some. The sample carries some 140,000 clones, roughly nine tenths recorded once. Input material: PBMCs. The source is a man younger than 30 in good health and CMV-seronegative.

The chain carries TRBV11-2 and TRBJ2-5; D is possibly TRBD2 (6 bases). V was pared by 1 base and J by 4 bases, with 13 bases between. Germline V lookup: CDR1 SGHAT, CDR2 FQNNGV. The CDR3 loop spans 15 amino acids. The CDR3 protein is CASSLGGVGRETQYF. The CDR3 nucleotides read TGTGCCAGCAGCTTAGGGGGGGTTGGGAGAGAGACCCAGTACTTC.

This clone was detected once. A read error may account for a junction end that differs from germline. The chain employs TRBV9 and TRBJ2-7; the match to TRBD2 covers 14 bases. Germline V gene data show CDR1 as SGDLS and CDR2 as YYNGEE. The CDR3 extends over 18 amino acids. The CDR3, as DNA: TGTGCCAGCAGCGCAGGGACTAGCGGGAGTCCCCCCTCCGACGAGCAGTACTTC. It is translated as CASSAGTSGSPPSDEQYF. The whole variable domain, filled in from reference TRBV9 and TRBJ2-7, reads DSGVTQTPKHLITATGQRVTLRCSPRSGDLSVYWYQQSLDQGLQFLIQYYNGEERAKGNILERFSAQQFPDLHSELNLSSLELGDSALYFCASSAGTSGSPPSDEQYFGPGTRLTVT.

CDR3 sequence reads: CASSVAGLAANTGELFF. The CDR3 bases are TGTGCCAGCAGCGTAGCCGGGCTAGCGGCGAACACCGGGGAGCTGTTTTTT. This sequence joins TRBV9 and TRBJ2-2; 7 nucleotides agree with TRBD2. Germline loops: CDR1 SGDLS, CDR2 YYNGEE. CDR3 length equals 17 residues. V gave up 0 bases and J gave up 0 bases; unmatched junction bases: 5.

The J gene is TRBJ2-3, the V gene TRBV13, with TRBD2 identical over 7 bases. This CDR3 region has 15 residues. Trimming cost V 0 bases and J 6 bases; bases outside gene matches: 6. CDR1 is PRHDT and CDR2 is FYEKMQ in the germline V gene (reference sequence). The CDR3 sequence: CASSLGRGTVDTQYF. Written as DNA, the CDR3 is TGTGCCAGCAGCTTAGGGCGGGGGACCGTGGATACGCAGTATTTT.

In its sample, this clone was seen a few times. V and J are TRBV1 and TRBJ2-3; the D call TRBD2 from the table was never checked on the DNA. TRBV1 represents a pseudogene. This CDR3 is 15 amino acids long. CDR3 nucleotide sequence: TGCACCAGCAGCCAGCTAGCGGGGATCACAGATACGCAGTATTTT. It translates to CTSSQLAGITDTQYF.

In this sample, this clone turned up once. The CDR3 region is CASSPPTTGTAEAFF. The CDR3 DNA sequence: TGTGCCAGCAGTCCCCCGACGACGGGTACTGCTGAAGCTTTCTTT. The rearrangement links TRBV28 to TRBJ1-1; D not resolved. Germline V gives CDR1 MDHEN, CDR2 SYDVKM. With 5 bases removed from V and 6 bases from J, the gap between germline ends came to 19 bases. This CDR3 contains 15 residues.

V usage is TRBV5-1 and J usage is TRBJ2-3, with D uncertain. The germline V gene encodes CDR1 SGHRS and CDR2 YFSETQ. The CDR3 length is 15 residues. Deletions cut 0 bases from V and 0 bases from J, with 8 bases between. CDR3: CASSLGYSSTDTQYF. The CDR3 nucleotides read TGCGCCAGCAGCTTGGGTTACAGTAGCACAGATACGCAGTATTTT.

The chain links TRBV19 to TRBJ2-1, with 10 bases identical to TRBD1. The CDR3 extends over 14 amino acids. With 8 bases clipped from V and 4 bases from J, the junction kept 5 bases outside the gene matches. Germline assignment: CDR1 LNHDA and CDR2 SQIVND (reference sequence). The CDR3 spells CASAPGQGYNEQFF. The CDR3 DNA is TGTGCCAGTGCACCGGGACAGGGGTACAATGAGCAGTTCTTC.

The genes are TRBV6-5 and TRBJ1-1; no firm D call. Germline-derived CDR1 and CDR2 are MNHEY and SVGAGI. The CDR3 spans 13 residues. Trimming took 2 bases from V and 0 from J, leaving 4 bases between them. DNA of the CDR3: TGTGCCAGCAGTTACGTCATGAACACTGAAGCTTTCTTT. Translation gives CASSYVMNTEAFF.

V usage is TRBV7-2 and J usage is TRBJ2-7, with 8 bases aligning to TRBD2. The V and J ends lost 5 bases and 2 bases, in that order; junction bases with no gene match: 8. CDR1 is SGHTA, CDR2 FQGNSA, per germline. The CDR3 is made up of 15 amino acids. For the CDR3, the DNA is TGTGCCAGCAGCCAGCGAACGGGACTAGCCTACGAGCAGTACTTC. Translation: CASSQRTGLAYEQYF.